These T cell receptor beta chains were read from a single sample in a study of vaccination effects on CD4 cells after COVID-19. These TCRs' antigens remain unknown. TCRdb's table, derived via immunoSEQ multiplex PCR, lists solely in-frame clones and lacks some. The sample has 27,000 or so clones; approximately 83% are singletons. The sample was CD4+ T cells from PBMCs cultured with HCoV-NL63 spike peptides, taken after COVID-19 vaccination. These receptor sequences come from a human donor who received a COVID-19 vaccine. Some clones in this sample may be carry-over from other donors' samples. Each CDR3 is given with its conserved first and last residue. A D gene is named only where the DNA matches it firmly. Size tells how often a clone was seen (once, few, many) or the class of an expanded clone, and some rows leave it out.

size | J | D | V | CDR3 | DNA
. | TRBJ1-2 | . | TRBV3-1/TRBV3-2 | CASSQSQGNYGYTF | TGTGCCAGCAGCCAATCACAGGGAAACTATGGCTACACCTTC
few | TRBJ1-4 | . | TRBV18 | CASSPNEKLFF | TGTGCCAGCTCACCAAATGAAAAACTGTTTTTT
. | TRBJ1-3 | . | TRBV5-1 | CASSLALSLAGNTIYF | TGCGCCAGCAGCTTGGCCTTATCGTTAGCCGGAAACACCATATATTTT
. | TRBJ1-5 | TRBD1 | TRBV6-2/TRBV6-3 | CASSPRQGHQPQHF | TGTGCCAGCAGCCCTAGACAGGGACATCAGCCCCAGCATTTT
. | TRBJ2-2 | TRBD2 | TRBV5-1 | CASSLSSGANTGELFF | TGCGCCAGCAGCTTAAGTAGCGGGGCGAACACCGGGGAGCTGTTTTTT
. | TRBJ1-5 | TRBD1 | TRBV27 | CASTPGGRNQPQHF | TGTGCCAGCACCCCAGGGGGCCGCAATCAGCCCCAGCATTTT
few | TRBJ1-2 | . | TRBV7-9 | CASSLGWADYGYTF | TGTGCCAGCAGCTTAGGTTGGGCGGACTATGGCTACACCTTC
. | TRBJ1-2 | . | TRBV2 | CASSESGAGYTF | TGTGCCAGCAGTGAATCCGGAGCTGGCTACACCTTC
once | TRBJ2-5 | . | TRBV6-5 | CASSSPGSETQYF | TGTGCCAGCAGTTCCCCAGGTAGCGAGACCCAGTACTTC
. | TRBJ1-3 | . | TRBV30 | CAWTHSEIGNTIYF | TGTGCCTGGACACACAGCGAAATTGGAAACACCATATATTTT
. | TRBJ1-6 | . | TRBV5-1 | CASSADSSSYNSPLHF | TGCGCCAGCAGCGCGGACTCCAGCTCCTATAATTCACCCCTCCACTTT
. | TRBJ1-3 | . | TRBV5-5 | CASSLGGVLSGNTIYF | TGTGCCAGCAGCTTGGGCGGGGTCCTCTCTGGAAACACCATATATTTT
. | TRBJ1-6 | . | TRBV5-1 | CASSSGDAGNNSPLHF | TGCGCCAGCAGCTCGGGGGACGCCGGCAATAATTCACCCCTCCACTTT
. | TRBJ1-5 | TRBD1 | TRBV30 | CAWNTGTANQPQHF | TGTGCCTGGAATACCGGGACAGCTAATCAGCCCCAGCATTTT
. | TRBJ2-2 | TRBD1 | TRBV7-2 | CASSPGGRGHTGELFF | TGTGCCAGCAGCCCAGGGGGCCGGGGACATACCGGGGAGCTGTTTTTT
once | TRBJ2-5 | . | TRBV21-1 | CASSKPFTCETQYF | TGTGCCAGCAGCAAGCCCTTTACTTGCGAGACCCAGTACTTC
once | TRBJ1-5 | . | TRBV6-6 | CASSYRVNQPQHF | TGTGCCAGCAGTTACAGAGTTAATCAGCCCCAGCATTTT
. | TRBJ2-4 | . | TRBV14 | CASSQFRNSALAKNIQYF | TGTGCCAGCAGCCAATTTCGGAACAGCGCTTTGGCCAAAAACATTCAGTACTTC
. | TRBJ2-2 | TRBD2 | TRBV7-3 | CASSLRERGNTGELFF | TGTGCCAGCAGCTTAAGGGAGCGGGGGAACACCGGGGAGCTGTTTTTT
few | TRBJ2-2 | . | TRBV9 | CASSVGVAGELFF | TGTGCCAGCAGCGTGGGGGTTGCCGGGGAGCTGTTTTTT
. | TRBJ2-3 | TRBD1 | TRBV5-4 | CASRQQGPPDTDTQYF | TGTGCCAGCAGACAACAGGGGCCACCAGACACAGATACGCAGTATTTT
. | TRBJ2-1 | TRBD2 | TRBV10-3 | CAIQAGGYNEQFF | TGTGCCATCCAGGCGGGGGGATACAATGAGCAGTTCTTC
. | TRBJ2-2 | . | TRBV7-2 | CASSLSFVVTGELFF | TGTGCCAGCAGCTTATCGTTTGTAGTCACCGGGGAGCTGTTTTTT
. | TRBJ2-2 | TRBD1 | TRBV5-6 | CASSLPGQGARELFF | TGTGCCAGCAGCTTGCCAGGACAGGGGGCGCGGGAGCTGTTTTTT
. | TRBJ1-4 | TRBD1 | TRBV7-2 | CASSRQGQTNEKLFF | TGTGCCAGCAGCAGACAGGGTCAAACTAATGAAAAACTGTTTTTT
few | TRBJ1-5 | . | TRBV2 | CASSAPGSNQPQHF | TGTGCCAGCAGTGCCCCAGGTAGCAATCAGCCCCAGCATTTT
. | TRBJ2-1 | TRBD2 | TRBV6-2/TRBV6-3 | CASSKTGGYNEQFF | TGTGCCAGCAGTAAAACGGGGGGTTACAATGAGCAGTTCTTC
. | TRBJ1-5 | . | TRBV7-9 | CASSRGEGVGNQPQHF | TGTGCCAGCAGCCGGGGGGAGGGGGTTGGCAATCAGCCCCAGCATTTT
. | TRBJ1-3 | . | TRBV7-6 | CASSFSPFIAGNTIYF | TGTGCCAGCAGCTTCTCCCCATTTATAGCTGGAAACACCATATATTTT
few | TRBJ1-2 | . | TRBV10-1 | CASSESTNYGYTF | TGCGCCAGCAGTGAGTCGACAAACTATGGCTACACCTTC
. | TRBJ2-2 | TRBD1 | TRBV7-2 | CASSLGLGQLTGELFF | TGTGCCAGCAGCTTAGGCCTGGGACAGCTCACCGGGGAGCTGTTTTTT
once | TRBJ1-5 | . | TRBV2 | CASSTTGSSNQPQHF | TGTGCCAGCAGTACCACAGGGAGTAGCAATCAGCCCCAGCATTTT
few | TRBJ1-1 | . | TRBV6-2/TRBV6-3 | CASSFRLERNTEAFF | TGTGCCAGCAGTTTCCGACTCGAGCGTAACACTGAAGCTTTCTTT
. | TRBJ1-6 | . | TRBV12-3/TRBV12-4 | CASSGGSPLHF | TGTGCCAGCAGCGGGGGCTCACCCCTCCACTTT
. | TRBJ1-1 | TRBD1 | TRBV25-1 | CASNPGPGQGRTEAFF | TGTGCCAGCAACCCAGGCCCCGGACAGGGACGAACTGAAGCTTTCTTT
few | TRBJ1-2 | . | TRBV13 | CASSLGGKTWNYGYTF | TGTGCCAGCAGCCTGGGAGGGAAAACTTGGAACTATGGCTACACCTTC
. | TRBJ1-1 | . | TRBV6-2/TRBV6-3 | CASSYDRRAEAFF | TGTGCCAGCAGTTACGACAGGAGGGCTGAAGCTTTCTTT
. | TRBJ1-2 | . | TRBV6-5 | CASSYSWSSNYGYTF | TGTGCCAGCAGTTACTCTTGGTCCTCTAACTATGGCTACACCTTC
. | TRBJ2-5 | . | TRBV11-2 | CASSPDSQETQYF | TGTGCCAGCAGCCCCGACAGCCAAGAGACCCAGTACTTC
. | TRBJ1-2 | . | TRBV4-1 | CASSPQLGAYGYTF | TGCGCCAGCAGCCCCCAGTTGGGGGCCTATGGCTACACCTTC
. | TRBJ1-6 | TRBD1 | TRBV4-1 | CASSQLSWTGKKKPYNSPLHF | TGCGCCAGCAGCCAATTAAGCTGGACAGGGAAGAAAAAACCATATAATTCACCCCTCCACTTT